This TCR beta chain came from a study of response to subunit inactivated influenza vaccine. Study-level results: After each seasonal influenza vaccination, few new T cells are recruited, the authors suggested.

The V gene lost 0 bases and the J gene lost 5 bases, with 5 bases spanning the gap. The germline CDR1 and CDR2 sequences are LGHNA and YNFKEQ. This CDR3 has 12 amino acids. TCRdb used MiXCR to reprocess the RT-PCR reads, holding one entry per CDR3 protein. The sample lists about 190,000 distinct CDR3 sequences, around 14% seen once, with about 28% in the top ten. This clonotype was picked up many times. What it binds is unknown. Material: CD8+ T cells sorted from PBMCs, obtained 4 to 6 days after vaccination. The chain uses TRBV4-2 and TRBJ2-7; D remains ambiguous. This receptor was obtained from a middle-aged man who received an inactivated influenza vaccine. CDR3 in amino acids: CASSQDPHEQYF. CDR3 nucleotide sequence: TGTGCCAGCAGCCAAGATCCTCACGAGCAGTACTTC.